A single TCR beta chain is shown here with its context. Its antigen is unidentified. The germline gives CDR1 MNHEY, CDR2 SVGAGI. CDR3 size: 16 residues. This sample was taken from a study of blood T cells in healthy people across ages. The use of a sample-barcoded 5' primer and a J-beta primer mix characterized a second PCR of roughly 7 to 11 cycles. TCRdb reanalysed the 5' RACE reads using MiXCR and keeps one entry per CDR3 protein. This table has around 750,000 distinct CDR3 sequences, about 55% appearing once. General study findings and limits: Unsorted PBMCs blocked a conclusive comparison of naive and antigen-experienced cells. Naive CD4+ cell counts and diversity both ran higher in long-lived than in aged donors.

This sequence joins TRBV6-5 and TRBJ2-4; 7 bases map to TRBD1. The end of the DNA fits TRBJ2-7 better, so the J call may be wrong. The TCR was taken from a man older than 75 in good health. The sample taken for sequencing was blood. DNA of the CDR3: TGTGCCAGCAGTTACACGAGAGGGGGCGAATACTACGAGCAGTACTTC. This translates into CASSYTRGGEYYEQYF.